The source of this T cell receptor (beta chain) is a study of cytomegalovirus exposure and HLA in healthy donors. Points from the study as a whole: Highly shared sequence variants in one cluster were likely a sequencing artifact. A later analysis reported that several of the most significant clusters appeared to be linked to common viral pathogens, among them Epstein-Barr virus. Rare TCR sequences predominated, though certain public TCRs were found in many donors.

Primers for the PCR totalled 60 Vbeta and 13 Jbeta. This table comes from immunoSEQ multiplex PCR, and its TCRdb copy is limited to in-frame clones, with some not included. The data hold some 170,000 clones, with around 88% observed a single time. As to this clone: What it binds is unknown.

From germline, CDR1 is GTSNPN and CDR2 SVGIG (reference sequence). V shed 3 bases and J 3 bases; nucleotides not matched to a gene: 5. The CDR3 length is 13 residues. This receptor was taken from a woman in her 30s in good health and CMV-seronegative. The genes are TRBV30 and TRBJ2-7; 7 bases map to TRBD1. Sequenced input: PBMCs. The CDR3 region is CAWSQTGRYEQYF. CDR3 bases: TGTGCCTGGAGCCAGACAGGGCGCTACGAGCAGTACTTC.